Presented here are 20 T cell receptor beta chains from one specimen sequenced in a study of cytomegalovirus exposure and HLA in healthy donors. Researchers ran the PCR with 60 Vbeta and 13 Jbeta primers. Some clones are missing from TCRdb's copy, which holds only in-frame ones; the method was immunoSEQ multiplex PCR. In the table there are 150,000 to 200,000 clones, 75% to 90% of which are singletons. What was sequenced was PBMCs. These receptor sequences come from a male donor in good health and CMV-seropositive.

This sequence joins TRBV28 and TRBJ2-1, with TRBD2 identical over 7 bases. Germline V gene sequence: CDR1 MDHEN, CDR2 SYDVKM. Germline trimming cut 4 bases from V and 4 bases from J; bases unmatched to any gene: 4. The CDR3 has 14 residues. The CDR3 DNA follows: TGTGCCAGCAGTTCGGCGGGAGAATACAATGAGCAGTTCTTC. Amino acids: CASSSAGEYNEQFF.

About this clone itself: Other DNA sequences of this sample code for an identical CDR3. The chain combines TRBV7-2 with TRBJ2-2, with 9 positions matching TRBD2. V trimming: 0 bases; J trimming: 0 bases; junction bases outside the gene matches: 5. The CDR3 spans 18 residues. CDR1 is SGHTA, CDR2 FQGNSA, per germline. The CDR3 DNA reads TGTGCCAGCAGCTTAGCGTGGGCGGGAGGGCCGAACACCGGGGAGCTGTTTTTT. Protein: CASSLAWAGGPNTGELFF.

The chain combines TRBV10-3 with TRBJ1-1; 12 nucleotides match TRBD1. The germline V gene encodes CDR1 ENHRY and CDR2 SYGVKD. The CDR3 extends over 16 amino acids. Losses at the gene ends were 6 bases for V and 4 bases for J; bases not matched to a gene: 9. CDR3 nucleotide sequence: TGTGCCATCAGCGGAATGACGGGACAGGGGGCCACTGAAGCTTTCTTT. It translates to CAISGMTGQGATEAFF.

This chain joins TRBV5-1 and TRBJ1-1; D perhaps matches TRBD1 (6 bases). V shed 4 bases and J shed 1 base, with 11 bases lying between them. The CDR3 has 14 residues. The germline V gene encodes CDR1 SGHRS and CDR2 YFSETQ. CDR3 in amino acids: CASSETGSNTEAFF. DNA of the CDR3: TGCGCCAGCAGCGAGACAGGATCGAACACTGAAGCTTTCTTT.

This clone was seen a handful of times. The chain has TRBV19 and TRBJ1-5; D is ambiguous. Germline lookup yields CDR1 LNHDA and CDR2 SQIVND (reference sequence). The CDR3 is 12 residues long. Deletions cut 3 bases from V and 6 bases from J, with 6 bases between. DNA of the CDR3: TGTGCCAGTAGTATGAGAGTTCAGCCCCAGCATTTT. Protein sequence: CASSMRVQPQHF.

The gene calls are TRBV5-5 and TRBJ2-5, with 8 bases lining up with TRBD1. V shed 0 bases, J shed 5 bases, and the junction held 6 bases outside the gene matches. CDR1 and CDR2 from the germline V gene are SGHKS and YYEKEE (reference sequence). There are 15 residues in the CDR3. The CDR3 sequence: CASSLGTGLGETQYF. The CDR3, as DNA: TGTGCCAGCAGCTTGGGGACAGGGTTGGGGGAGACCCAGTACTTC.

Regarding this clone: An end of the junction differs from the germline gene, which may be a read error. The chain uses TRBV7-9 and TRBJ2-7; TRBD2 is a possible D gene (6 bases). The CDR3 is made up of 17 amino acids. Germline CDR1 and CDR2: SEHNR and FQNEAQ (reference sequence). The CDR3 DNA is TGTTCCAGCAGCCTCTACTCCGGGACTGCGAGCTCCTACGAGCAGTACTTC. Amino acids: CSSSLYSGTASSYEQYF.

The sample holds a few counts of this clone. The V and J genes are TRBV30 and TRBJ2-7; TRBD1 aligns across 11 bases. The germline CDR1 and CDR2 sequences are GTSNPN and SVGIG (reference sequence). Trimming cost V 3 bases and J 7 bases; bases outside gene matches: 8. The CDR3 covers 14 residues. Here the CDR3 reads CAWSVGQGAEEQYF. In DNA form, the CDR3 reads TGTGCCTGGAGCGTAGGACAGGGGGCGGAAGAGCAGTACTTC.

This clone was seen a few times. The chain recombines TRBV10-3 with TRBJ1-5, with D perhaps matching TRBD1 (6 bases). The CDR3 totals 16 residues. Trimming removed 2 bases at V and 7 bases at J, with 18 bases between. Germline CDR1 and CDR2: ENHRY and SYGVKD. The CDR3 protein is CAISELGGLGWQPQHF. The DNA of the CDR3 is TGTGCCATCAGTGAGCTCGGGGGGCTGGGTTGGCAGCCCCAGCATTTT.

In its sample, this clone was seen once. The CDR3 sequence is CASSFLAGGPTGELFF. The CDR3 DNA sequence: TGTGCCAGCAGCTTTCTAGCGGGAGGGCCCACCGGGGAGCTGTTTTTT. V is TRBV13 and J is TRBJ2-2; 12 bases are shared with TRBD2. The germline gives CDR1 PRHDT, CDR2 FYEKMQ (reference sequence). V lost 3 bases and J lost 4; bases outside the gene matches: 3. This CDR3 is 16 amino acids long. The full variable domain, rest sourced from reference TRBV13 and TRBJ2-2, is AAGVIQSPRHLIKEKRETATLKCYPIPRHDTVYWYQQGPGQDPQFLISFYEKMQSDKGSIPDRFSAQQFSDYHSELNMSSLELGDSALYFCASSFLAGGPTGELFFGEGSRLTVL.

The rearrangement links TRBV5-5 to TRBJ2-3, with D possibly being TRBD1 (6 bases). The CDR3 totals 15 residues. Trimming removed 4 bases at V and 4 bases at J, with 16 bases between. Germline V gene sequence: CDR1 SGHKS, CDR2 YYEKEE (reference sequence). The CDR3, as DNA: TGTGCCAGCAGCCACCCAGGGACAAGGGCAGATACGCAGTATTTT. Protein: CASSHPGTRADTQYF.

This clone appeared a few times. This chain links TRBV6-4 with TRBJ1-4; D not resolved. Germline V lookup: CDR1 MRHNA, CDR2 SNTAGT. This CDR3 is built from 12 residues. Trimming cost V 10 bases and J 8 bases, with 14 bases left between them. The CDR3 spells CANPALGEKLFF. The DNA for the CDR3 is TGTGCCAACCCAGCACTCGGGGAAAAACTGTTTTTT.

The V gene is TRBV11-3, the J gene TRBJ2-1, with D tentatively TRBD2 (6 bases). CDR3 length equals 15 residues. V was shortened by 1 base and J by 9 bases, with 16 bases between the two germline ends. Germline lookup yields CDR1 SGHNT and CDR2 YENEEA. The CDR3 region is CASSLGGVGQGEQFF. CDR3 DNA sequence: TGTGCCAGCAGCTTAGGCGGGGTGGGTCAAGGTGAGCAGTTCTTC.

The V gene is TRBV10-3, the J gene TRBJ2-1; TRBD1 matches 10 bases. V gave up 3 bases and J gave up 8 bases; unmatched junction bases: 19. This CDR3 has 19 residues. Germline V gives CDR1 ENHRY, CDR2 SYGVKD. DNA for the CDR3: TGTGCCATCAGTGACATATTGGACAGGGGGACTCTCGGCGCCCATGAGCAGTTCTTC. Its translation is CAISDILDRGTLGAHEQFF.

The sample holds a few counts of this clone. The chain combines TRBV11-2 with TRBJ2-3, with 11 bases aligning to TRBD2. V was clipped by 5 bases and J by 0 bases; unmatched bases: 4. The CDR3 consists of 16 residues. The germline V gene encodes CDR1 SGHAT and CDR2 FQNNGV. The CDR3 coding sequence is TGTGCCAGCAGCACGCGGACTAGCGGGAGCACAGATACGCAGTATTTT. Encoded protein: CASSTRTSGSTDTQYF.

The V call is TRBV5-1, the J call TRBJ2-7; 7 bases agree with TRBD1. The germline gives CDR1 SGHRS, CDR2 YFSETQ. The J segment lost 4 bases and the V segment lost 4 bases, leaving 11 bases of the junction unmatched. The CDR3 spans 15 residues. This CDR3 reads CASSRKTGSVYEQYF. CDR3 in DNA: TGCGCCAGCAGCCGTAAGACAGGGAGCGTTTACGAGCAGTACTTC. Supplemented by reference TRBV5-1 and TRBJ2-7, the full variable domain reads KAGVTQTPRYLIKTRGQQVTLSCSPISGHRSVSWYQQTPGQGLQFLFEYFSETQRNKGNFPGRFSGRQFSNSRSEMNVSTLELGDSALYLCASSRKTGSVYEQYFGPGTRLTVT.

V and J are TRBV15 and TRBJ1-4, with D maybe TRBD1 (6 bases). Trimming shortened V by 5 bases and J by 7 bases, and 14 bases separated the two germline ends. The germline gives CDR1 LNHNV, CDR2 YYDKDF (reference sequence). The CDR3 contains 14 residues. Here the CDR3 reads CATSGPGAGEKLFF. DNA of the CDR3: TGTGCCACCAGCGGGCCAGGGGCGGGTGAAAAACTGTTTTTT.

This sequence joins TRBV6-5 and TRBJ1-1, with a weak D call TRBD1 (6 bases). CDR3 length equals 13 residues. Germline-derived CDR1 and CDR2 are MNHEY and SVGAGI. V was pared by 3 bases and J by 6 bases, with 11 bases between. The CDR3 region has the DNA TGTGCCAGCAGTTATAGCAGGGGAGCTGAAGCTTTCTTT. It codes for CASSYSRGAEAFF.

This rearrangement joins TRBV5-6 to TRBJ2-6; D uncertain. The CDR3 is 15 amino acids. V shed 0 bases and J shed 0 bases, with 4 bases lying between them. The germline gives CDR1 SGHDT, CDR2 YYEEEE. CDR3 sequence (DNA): TGTGCCAGCAGCTTGGTCCGCTCTGGGGCCAACGTCCTGACTTTC. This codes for CASSLVRSGANVLTF.

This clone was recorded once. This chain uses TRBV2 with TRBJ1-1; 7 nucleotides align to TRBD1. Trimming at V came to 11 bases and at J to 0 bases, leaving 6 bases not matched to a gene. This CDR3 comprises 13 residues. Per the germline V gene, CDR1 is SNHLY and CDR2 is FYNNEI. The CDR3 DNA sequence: TGTGCCGGGGGGACAGAAATGAACACTGAAGCTTTCTTT. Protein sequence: CAGGTEMNTEAFF.